A single sample is the source of the 11 T cell receptor beta chains below, sequenced in a study of cytomegalovirus exposure and HLA in healthy donors. Researchers ran the PCR with 60 Vbeta and 13 Jbeta primers. Clones were read by immunoSEQ multiplex PCR, and TCRdb kept only the in-frame ones, dropping some. The repertoire holds about 140,000 clones, with around 77% as singletons. Sequenced material: PBMCs. All receptors come from a man in his thirties or forties in good health and CMV-seronegative.

This clone was counted once. V gene TRBV5-6 combines with J gene TRBJ1-1, with a weak D call TRBD1 (6 bases). Germline CDR1 is SGHDT and CDR2 is YYEEEE. V dropped 0 bases and J dropped 2 bases, with 23 bases sitting between them. CDR3 length equals 19 residues. CDR3 DNA: TGTGCCAGCAGCTTGGCCTACTTAGAAGGCAGGGGAAGAAACACTGAAGCTTTCTTT. It encodes CASSLAYLEGRGRNTEAFF.

Only a few counts were recorded for this clone. The chain recombines TRBV5-1 with TRBJ1-1; D gene uncertain. Looked up from germline, CDR1 is SGHRS and CDR2 is YFSETQ. The CDR3 runs to 16 residues. Trimming took off 4 bases at V and 0 bases at J, with 16 bases between the two ends. DNA for the CDR3: TGCGCCAGCAGCGGGCCGCGGGAAAGCATGAACACTGAAGCTTTCTTT. Translating it yields CASSGPRESMNTEAFF. The variable domain in full, with the rest retrieved from reference TRBV5-1 and TRBJ1-1, is KAGVTQTPRYLIKTRGQQVTLSCSPISGHRSVSWYQQTPGQGLQFLFEYFSETQRNKGNFPGRFSGRQFSNSRSEMNVSTLELGDSALYLCASSGPRESMNTEAFFGQGTRLTVV.

The DNA for the CDR3 is TGTGCCATCAGTTCAGGGGATAGTCAGCCCCAGCATTTT. Translation: CAISSGDSQPQHF. V gene TRBV10-3 combines with J gene TRBJ1-5; perhaps TRBD1 as D (6 bases). Trimming removed 5 bases from V and 6 bases from J, with 11 bases in between. The CDR3 length is 13 residues. Germline CDR1 ENHRY, CDR2 SYGVKD.

This clone was seen only a few times. The J gene is TRBJ2-7, the V gene TRBV6-1; 7 bases match TRBD2. The junction had 2 bases not matched to a gene; V was cut back by 1 base and J by 2 bases. Germline assignment: CDR1 MNHNS and CDR2 SASEGT. This CDR3 has 14 residues. The CDR3 nucleotides read TGTGCCAGCAGTGAAGTGGCGGGAGCCTACGAGCAGTACTTC. This encodes CASSEVAGAYEQYF.

The chain links TRBV28 to TRBJ1-2, with 7 bases aligning to TRBD1. This CDR3 comprises 16 residues. Trimming at V came to 3 bases and at J to 3 bases, leaving 10 bases not matched to a gene. Germline lookup yields CDR1 MDHEN and CDR2 SYDVKM. The DNA of the CDR3 is TGTGCCAGCAGTTTGCGGGACAGAATGACTGACTATGGCTACACCTTC. Translation: CASSLRDRMTDYGYTF.

The rearrangement links TRBV5-1 to TRBJ2-5, with D perhaps TRBD2 (5 bases). Trimming shortened V by 4 bases and J by 4 bases, and 14 bases separated the two germline ends. CDR1 is SGHRS, CDR2 YFSETQ, per germline. This CDR3 is built from 14 residues. The CDR3 sequence is CASSPGSEGETQYF. DNA of the CDR3: TGCGCCAGCAGCCCCGGGTCCGAGGGAGAGACCCAGTACTTC.

In this sample, this clone turned up once. The rearrangement uses TRBV5-1 and TRBJ2-1, with 8 bases aligning to TRBD1. Germline CDR1 reads SGHRS; CDR2 reads YFSETQ. The CDR3 has 14 residues. Unmatched junction bases numbered 12, after V lost 4 bases and J lost 12 bases. The CDR3 DNA follows: TGCGCCAGCAGCAACCTTGGACAGGGCCGATGGCAGTTCTTC. Translation gives CASSNLGQGRWQFF.

The rearrangement joins TRBV5-1 to TRBJ1-1; no definite D call. The CDR3 length is 14 residues. Germline assignment: CDR1 SGHRS and CDR2 YFSETQ. Trimming pared 1 base from V and 4 bases from J, leaving 11 bases between. This chain's CDR3 is CASSLPTGSTEAFF. The DNA for the CDR3 is TGCGCCAGCAGCTTGCCAACGGGGAGCACTGAAGCTTTCTTT. Supplemented by reference TRBV5-1 and TRBJ1-1, the full variable domain reads KAGVTQTPRYLIKTRGQQVTLSCSPISGHRSVSWYQQTPGQGLQFLFEYFSETQRNKGNFPGRFSGRQFSNSRSEMNVSTLELGDSALYLCASSLPTGSTEAFFGQGTRLTVV.

This clone is a singleton in its sample. The chain joins TRBV4-1 to TRBJ2-1; D perhaps matches TRBD2 (6 bases). Per germline, CDR1 MGHRA and CDR2 YSYEKL. Trimming stripped 3 bases from V and 9 bases from J, with 24 bases between. This CDR3 contains 17 residues. The CDR3 DNA is TGCGCCAGCAGCCATCGTTACGGGACCTCTGGGGAGGTTGAGCAGTTCTTC. Translating gives CASSHRYGTSGEVEQFF.

This sequence joins TRBV30 and TRBJ2-7; the match to TRBD1 covers 9 bases. This CDR3 region has 13 residues. Unmatched junction bases numbered 7, after V lost 3 bases and J lost 7 bases. Germline CDR1 reads GTSNPN; CDR2 reads SVGIG (reference sequence). CDR3: CAWRTGGAGEQYF. CDR3 DNA: TGTGCCTGGAGGACAGGGGGTGCGGGAGAGCAGTACTTC.

As regards this clone: Mismatch with germline at one junction end may stem from a read error. This sequence joins TRBV15 and TRBJ1-6; D gene ambiguous. This CDR3 is built from 12 residues. Germline CDR1 and CDR2: LNHNV and YYDKDF (reference sequence). The DNA for the CDR3 is TGTGCCACCAGCAGAGACTTAAGCTCCCTCAACTTT. This translates into CATSRDLSSLNF.